This T cell receptor (beta chain) was sequenced in a study of technical replicates of blood from a handful of donors. Profiling relied on immunoSEQ multiplex PCR, and the TCRdb table lists in-frame clones only, not all of them. Of under 70,000 clones listed, roughly 84% are singletons. CDR3 size: 12 residues. The trim removed 2 bases at V and 11 bases at J, leaving 5 bases unmatched. CDR1 is MNHEY and CDR2 is SVGAGI in the germline V gene. This TCR was sampled from a human donor in good health. Some clones in this sample may be carry-over from other donors' samples. The J gene is TRBJ1-1, the V gene TRBV6-5; the match to TRBD1 covers 7 bases. The sample comprised PBMCs. The CDR3, as DNA: TGTGCCAGCAGTTACCGAGGGGGCTCGGCTTTCTTT. Its protein is CASSYRGGSAFF.